Listed below are T cell receptor beta chains from one sample, sequenced in a study of blood T cell repertoires in COVID-19. Profiling relied on immunoSEQ multiplex PCR, and the TCRdb table lists in-frame clones only, not all of them. The table includes more than 55,000 clones, about 87% detected once. The specimen was peripheral blood. The receptors shown here come from a man aged 55 to 69 with active or convalescent COVID-19. CDR3s include the opening cysteine and the closing phenylalanine or tryptophan. Each record gives: D gene, J gene, clone size, V gene, CDR3 DNA, CDR3 protein. The D gene is left open where the match is weak. Only part of the rows carry a size: once, few, many, or a class if the clone is expanded.

D gene: .; J gene: TRBJ2-7; clone size: .; V gene: TRBV6-6; CDR3 DNA: TGTGCCAGCAGGGGGGGGACAGGATCCTACGAGCAGTACTTC; CDR3 protein: CASRGGTGSYEQYF
D gene: .; J gene: TRBJ1-5; clone size: .; V gene: TRBV19; CDR3 DNA: TGTGCCAGTATCTCCTCCCCGACAGACATCTATAGCAATCAGCCCCAGCATTTT; CDR3 protein: CASISSPTDIYSNQPQHF
D gene: .; J gene: TRBJ2-1; clone size: .; V gene: TRBV19; CDR3 DNA: TGTGCCAGTAGTATAGTGGCGGTGAGCTCCTACAATGAGCAGTTCTTC; CDR3 protein: CASSIVAVSSYNEQFF
D gene: .; J gene: TRBJ2-1; clone size: .; V gene: TRBV29-1; CDR3 DNA: TGCAGCGTTGGTACGGGGGGCAGAACCAACAATGAGCAGTTCTTC; CDR3 protein: CSVGTGGRTNNEQFF
D gene: .; J gene: TRBJ1-5; clone size: .; V gene: TRBV7-9; CDR3 DNA: TGTGCCAGCAGCGAGGGACTTAGTGCAATCCAGCCCCAGCATTTT; CDR3 protein: CASSEGLSAIQPQHF
D gene: .; J gene: TRBJ2-2; clone size: .; V gene: TRBV6-2/TRBV6-3; CDR3 DNA: TGTGCCAGCAGTTTCCACAGGGTGAACACCGGGGAGCTGTTTTTT; CDR3 protein: CASSFHRVNTGELFF
D gene: .; J gene: TRBJ2-1; clone size: .; V gene: TRBV11-2; CDR3 DNA: TGTGCCAGCAGCTTAGGTTCTTCGGTTCTTGAGCAGTTCTTC; CDR3 protein: CASSLGSSVLEQFF
D gene: TRBD1; J gene: TRBJ2-7; clone size: .; V gene: TRBV3-1/TRBV3-2; CDR3 DNA: TGTGCCAGCAGCCATCTGGACAGGCCCGTGTACGAGCAGTACTTC; CDR3 protein: CASSHLDRPVYEQYF
D gene: .; J gene: TRBJ1-5; clone size: .; V gene: TRBV25-1; CDR3 DNA: TGTGCCAGCAGTGAATCTGGCGGTTTTTCTCATCAGCCCCAGCATTTT; CDR3 protein: CASSESGGFSHQPQHF
D gene: TRBD1; J gene: TRBJ1-2; clone size: .; V gene: TRBV5-1; CDR3 DNA: TGCGCCAGCAGCGCGGGACAGGGGGCATATGGCTACACCTTC; CDR3 protein: CASSAGQGAYGYTF
D gene: TRBD2; J gene: TRBJ2-3; clone size: .; V gene: TRBV24-1; CDR3 DNA: TGTGCCACAAAAGCGGGGGGGCGCACAGATACGCAGTATTTT; CDR3 protein: CATKAGGRTDTQYF
D gene: TRBD2; J gene: TRBJ2-3; clone size: .; V gene: TRBV27; CDR3 DNA: TGTGCCAGCAGTACCCCAGCGGGAGGCCCCCCCCATACGCAGTATTTT; CDR3 protein: CASSTPAGGPPHTQYF
D gene: .; J gene: TRBJ2-2; clone size: once; V gene: TRBV7-2; CDR3 DNA: TGTGCCAGCAGCTTACGGGGACTGAACACCGGGGAGCTGTTTTTT; CDR3 protein: CASSLRGLNTGELFF
D gene: TRBD1; J gene: TRBJ2-3; clone size: .; V gene: TRBV19; CDR3 DNA: TGTGCCAGTAACAGGGGTCCCAGCACAGATACGCAGTATTTT; CDR3 protein: CASNRGPSTDTQYF
D gene: .; J gene: TRBJ2-3; clone size: .; V gene: TRBV6-5; CDR3 DNA: TGTGCCAGCAGTTACTCGTCGGGTACCAAAACAGATACGCAGTATTTT; CDR3 protein: CASSYSSGTKTDTQYF
D gene: .; J gene: TRBJ2-1; clone size: few; V gene: TRBV5-1; CDR3 DNA: TGCGCCAGCAGCCTCCGGGAGAAGGTGGTGAATGAGCAGTTCTTC; CDR3 protein: CASSLREKVVNEQFF
D gene: .; J gene: TRBJ2-1; clone size: .; V gene: TRBV6-5; CDR3 DNA: TGTGCCAGCAGTTCGGGACTCCTCTACAATGAGCAGTTCTTC; CDR3 protein: CASSSGLLYNEQFF
D gene: TRBD1; J gene: TRBJ1-4; clone size: .; V gene: TRBV6-5; CDR3 DNA: TGTGCCAGCACCCCAGGGGGGTCAAATGAAAAACTGTTTTTT; CDR3 protein: CASTPGGSNEKLFF
D gene: .; J gene: TRBJ2-1; clone size: few; V gene: TRBV15; CDR3 DNA: TGTGCCACCAGCAGAGATAACCTGGCATATGAGCAGTTCTTC; CDR3 protein: CATSRDNLAYEQFF
D gene: .; J gene: TRBJ1-1; clone size: .; V gene: TRBV27; CDR3 DNA: TGTGCCAGCAGTGTCACAGGGAACACTGAAGCTTTCTTT; CDR3 protein: CASSVTGNTEAFF
D gene: TRBD1; J gene: TRBJ1-5; clone size: .; V gene: TRBV11-2; CDR3 DNA: TGTGCCAGCAGCTTCGGACAGGGCAATCAGCCCCAGCATTTT; CDR3 protein: CASSFGQGNQPQHF
D gene: .; J gene: TRBJ2-1; clone size: .; V gene: TRBV11-3; CDR3 DNA: TGTGCCAGCAGCCCACTGGGCCAGCGGAATGAGCAGTTCTTC; CDR3 protein: CASSPLGQRNEQFF
D gene: TRBD1; J gene: TRBJ1-2; clone size: .; V gene: TRBV30; CDR3 DNA: TGTGCCTGGACCCAGGGACAGTCCAACTATGGCTACACCTTC; CDR3 protein: CAWTQGQSNYGYTF
D gene: TRBD2; J gene: TRBJ2-3; clone size: once; V gene: TRBV7-2; CDR3 DNA: TGTGCCAGCAGCATGGGGACTATTGAGACAGATACGCAGTATTTT; CDR3 protein: CASSMGTIETDTQYF
D gene: TRBD2; J gene: TRBJ2-3; clone size: .; V gene: TRBV28; CDR3 DNA: TGTGCCAGCAGTAGGGGGACTAGCGCCAACACAGATACGCAGTATTTT; CDR3 protein: CASSRGTSANTDTQYF
D gene: TRBD1; J gene: TRBJ1-5; clone size: .; V gene: TRBV6-5; CDR3 DNA: TGTGCCAGCAGGCCGGGACAGGGGGATCAGCCCCAGCATTTT; CDR3 protein: CASRPGQGDQPQHF
D gene: TRBD1; J gene: TRBJ1-1; clone size: .; V gene: TRBV11-2; CDR3 DNA: TGTGCCAGCAGCTCTCCCGGGACAGGGACCAACACTGAAGCTTTCTTT; CDR3 protein: CASSSPGTGTNTEAFF
D gene: .; J gene: TRBJ2-7; clone size: few; V gene: TRBV24-1; CDR3 DNA: TGTGCCACCAGTGATCCCCGGACAGTAACCTACGAGCAGTACTTC; CDR3 protein: CATSDPRTVTYEQYF
D gene: .; J gene: TRBJ2-7; clone size: few; V gene: TRBV4-1; CDR3 DNA: TGCGCCAGCAGCCAAGGAGGCAGGGCCTACGAGCAGTACTTC; CDR3 protein: CASSQGGRAYEQYF
D gene: TRBD1; J gene: TRBJ1-1; clone size: .; V gene: TRBV14; CDR3 DNA: TGTGCCAGCAGCCCTACCGGGACAGGGGGCTGGAAGAACACTGAAGCTTTCTTT; CDR3 protein: CASSPTGTGGWKNTEAFF
D gene: .; J gene: TRBJ1-2; clone size: .; V gene: TRBV28; CDR3 DNA: TGTGCCAGCAGCCCACCGTGGGCATCTGGCTACACCTTC; CDR3 protein: CASSPPWASGYTF
D gene: TRBD1; J gene: TRBJ2-2; clone size: once; V gene: TRBV7-7; CDR3 DNA: TGTGCCAGCAGCTCCGGACAGGGGATCCCCGGGGAGCTGTTTTTT; CDR3 protein: CASSSGQGIPGELFF
D gene: .; J gene: TRBJ2-1; clone size: .; V gene: TRBV18; CDR3 DNA: TGTGCCAGCTCACCTTACCAGGGGACCGACAATGAGCAGTTCTTC; CDR3 protein: CASSPYQGTDNEQFF
D gene: TRBD2; J gene: TRBJ2-5; clone size: .; V gene: TRBV3-1/TRBV3-2; CDR3 DNA: TGTGCCAGCAGCCCATACGGGACTAGCAGTGAGACCCAGTACTTC; CDR3 protein: CASSPYGTSSETQYF
D gene: .; J gene: TRBJ2-2; clone size: .; V gene: TRBV11-2; CDR3 DNA: TGTGCCAGCAGCCCCAAGTCCCGACAGGCCGGGGAGCTGTTTTTT; CDR3 protein: CASSPKSRQAGELFF
D gene: .; J gene: TRBJ2-1; clone size: .; V gene: TRBV10-1; CDR3 DNA: TGCGCCAGCAGTGAGGAAGGAGCGGGTGAGCAGTTCTTC; CDR3 protein: CASSEEGAGEQFF
D gene: .; J gene: TRBJ1-2; clone size: .; V gene: TRBV18; CDR3 DNA: TGTGCCAGCTCACCAACAGATAACTATGGCTACACCTTC; CDR3 protein: CASSPTDNYGYTF
D gene: .; J gene: TRBJ1-5; clone size: .; V gene: TRBV6-1; CDR3 DNA: TGTGCCAGCAGTGGGCAGGGTCTTCTGGGCAATCAGCCCCAGCATTTT; CDR3 protein: CASSGQGLLGNQPQHF
D gene: TRBD1; J gene: TRBJ2-1; clone size: .; V gene: TRBV5-1; CDR3 DNA: TGCGCCAGCAGCTTAGGGACAGGGGGGTATGAGCAGTTCTTC; CDR3 protein: CASSLGTGGYEQFF
D gene: TRBD1; J gene: TRBJ2-2; clone size: .; V gene: TRBV11-2; CDR3 DNA: TGTGCCAGCAGCTATCTTTTGACAGGGGTCACCGGGGAGCTGTTTTTT; CDR3 protein: CASSYLLTGVTGELFF